What follows are 11 T cell receptor beta chains derived from one specimen sequenced in a study of blood T cells in healthy people across ages. The authors ran a second PCR of roughly 6 to 12 cycles using a sample-barcoded 5' primer and a J-beta primer mix. Each CDR3 protein is one row after TCRdb ran MiXCR on the 5' RACE reads. The repertoire holds about 570,000 distinct CDR3 sequences, about 26% seen once, with roughly 20% in the top ten. Sequencing was done on a sample of blood. These receptors were obtained from a woman between 65 and 79 years old in good health.

Only one count was recorded for this clonotype. The V and J genes are TRBV6-1 and TRBJ2-7; D is ambiguous. This CDR3 spans 12 amino acids. Trimming cost V 0 bases and J 4 bases, with 4 bases left between them. Per germline, CDR1 MNHNS and CDR2 SASEGT. The CDR3 protein is CASSEARYEQYF. Here the CDR3 DNA reads TGTGCCAGCAGTGAAGCGAGGTACGAGCAGTACTTC.

The chain uses TRBV7-3 and TRBJ2-3; D remains unclear. The CDR3 spans 15 residues. The germline V gene has CDR1 SGHTA and CDR2 FQGTGA. Trimming took off 5 bases at V and 4 bases at J, with 16 bases between the two ends. CDR3 in amino acids: CASSPRASRADTQYF. CDR3 in DNA: TGTGCCAGCAGCCCTCGGGCTAGTAGGGCAGATACGCAGTATTTT.

The gene calls are TRBV7-8 and TRBJ1-2; tentatively, D is TRBD1 (6 bases). Germline values: CDR1 SGHVS, CDR2 FQNEAQ. This CDR3 spans 13 amino acids. The V and J ends lost 2 bases and 8 bases respectively, with 12 bases between them. CDR3 DNA: TGTGCCAGCAGCTTACCAGGGGTCGGGGGCTACACCTTC. It yields the protein CASSLPGVGGYTF.

This clonotype was seen a single time. This rearrangement joins TRBV27 to TRBJ2-2; 12 bases line up with TRBD1. The CDR3 has 16 amino acids. The V segment lost 5 bases and the J segment 4 bases; nucleotides outside the gene matches: 5. Germline loops: CDR1 MNHEY, CDR2 SMNVEV (reference sequence). CDR3 loop: CASSLGTGGCTGELFF. DNA of the CDR3: TGTGCCAGCAGTCTCGGGACAGGGGGCTGCACCGGGGAGCTGTTTTTT.

This clonotype has just a few counts. The chain carries TRBV18 and TRBJ1-1; unclear D gene. CDR1 is KGHSH and CDR2 is LQKENI in the germline V gene. There are 13 residues in the CDR3. V shed 10 bases and J shed 4 bases, with 16 bases lying between them. This chain's CDR3 is CATSDSSSTEAFF. CDR3 coding DNA: TGTGCCACCTCGGATTCATCGAGCACTGAAGCTTTCTTT.

Turning to this clonotype: The junction departs from the called germline gene at one end, perhaps through a read error. The chain recombines TRBV7-9 with TRBJ2-5, with D possibly TRBD2 on 6 matching bases. The J call may be in error: the DNA end matches TRBJ2-7 better. Germline assignment: CDR1 SEHNR and CDR2 FQNEAQ (reference sequence). The CDR3 consists of 15 residues. The CDR3 region is CASKPPGGEGYEQYF. CDR3 coding DNA: TGTGCTAGCAAGCCCCCCGGGGGTGAAGGCTACGAGCAGTACTTC.

This clonotype was detected a few times. The V call is TRBV6-5, the J call TRBJ2-2; 11 bases are shared with TRBD2. Germline V gene data show CDR1 as MNHEY and CDR2 as SVGAGI. This CDR3 region has 17 residues. After removal of 2 bases from V and 6 bases from J, the junction contained 8 bases not matched to a gene. The DNA for the CDR3 is TGTGCCAGCAGTTACCCGAAAACTAGCGGGGGCTCCGGGGAGCTGTTTTTT. It is translated as CASSYPKTSGGSGELFF.

This clonotype appeared a few times. Here the CDR3 reads CACKKGTGYEQYF. The DNA of the CDR3 is TGTGCTTGCAAGAAGGGGACAGGGTACGAGCAGTACTTC. The V gene is TRBV7-9, the J gene TRBJ2-7, with 9 positions matching TRBD1. Germline CDR1 reads SEHNR; CDR2 reads FQNEAQ (reference sequence). The CDR3 runs to 13 residues.

This clonotype was picked up a small number of times. The chain recombines TRBV7-2 with TRBJ1-5; perhaps TRBD1 as D (5 bases). V gave up 1 base and J gave up 5 bases, with 15 bases separating them. The CDR3 consists of 16 residues. Germline CDR1 and CDR2: SGHTA and FQGNSA. The DNA for the CDR3 is TGTGCCAGCAGCTTAGATTGGGGGAAGGAGTATCAGCCCCAGCATTTT. Protein product: CASSLDWGKEYQPQHF.

In DNA, the CDR3 is TGTGCCAGCAGCGTACACGGGGGGTTGACAGATACGCAGTATTTT. It yields the protein CASSVHGGLTDTQYF. The chain recombines TRBV9 with TRBJ2-3; 7 bases fit TRBD2. Germline lookup yields CDR1 SGDLS and CDR2 YYNGEE. This CDR3 is 15 amino acids long. V dropped 1 base and J dropped 3; count of bases not matched to a gene: 5.

This clonotype turned up a few times. This chain uses TRBV15 with TRBJ2-1; no firm D call. The last part of the DNA fits TRBJ2-7 better; the J call may be wrong. CDR3 length: 15 amino acids. Germline V gives CDR1 LNHNV, CDR2 YYDKDF (reference sequence). The CDR3 DNA sequence: TGTGCCACCAGCAGAGATGTAGGTTTTTCCTACGAGCAGTACTTC. The encoded protein is CATSRDVGFSYEQYF.